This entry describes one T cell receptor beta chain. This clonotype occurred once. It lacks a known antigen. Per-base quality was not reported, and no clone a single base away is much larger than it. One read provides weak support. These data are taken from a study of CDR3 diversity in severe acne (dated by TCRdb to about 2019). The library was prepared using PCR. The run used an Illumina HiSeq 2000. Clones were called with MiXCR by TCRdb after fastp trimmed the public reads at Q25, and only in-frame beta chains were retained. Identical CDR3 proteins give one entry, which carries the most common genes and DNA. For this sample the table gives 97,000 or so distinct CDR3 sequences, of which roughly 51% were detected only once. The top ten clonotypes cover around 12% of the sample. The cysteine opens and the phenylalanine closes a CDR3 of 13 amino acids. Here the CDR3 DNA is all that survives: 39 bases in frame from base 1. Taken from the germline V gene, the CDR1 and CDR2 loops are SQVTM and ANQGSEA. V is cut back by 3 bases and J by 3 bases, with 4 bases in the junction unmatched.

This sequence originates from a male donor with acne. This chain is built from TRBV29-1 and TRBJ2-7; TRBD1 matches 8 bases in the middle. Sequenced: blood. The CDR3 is CSVETGAYYEQYF. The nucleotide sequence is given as TGCAGCGTTGAGACAGGGGCATACTACGAGCAGTACTTC.